Presented here are 10 T cell receptor beta chains from one specimen sequenced in a study of spatial heterogeneity in lung cancer. The antigens for these receptors are not known. Study results and limitations: Counts of expanded intratumoral alpha and beta TCRs tracked tumor mutation counts.

Via MiXCR, TCRdb re-called the 5' RACE reads, giving one row per CDR3 protein. Among around 4,300 distinct CDR3 sequences listed, 8.5% were seen once. Time point denoted: sample taken at primary tumor resection. Sample: lung tumor tissue, taken at surgery. The receptors were gathered from a male donor with early-stage non-small cell lung cancer.

This clonotype is labeled as medium-sized. The gene calls are TRBV5-4 and TRBJ2-2; 9 bases are a match to TRBD2. V was clipped by 4 bases and J by 1 base; unmatched bases: 5. This CDR3 is 16 amino acids long. Germline V CDR1 and CDR2: SGHNT, YYREEE (reference sequence). The DNA of the CDR3 is TGTGCCAGCAGCGTGCCGACTAGCGGGAACACCGGGGAGCTGTTTTTT. Translation: CASSVPTSGNTGELFF.

The CDR3 loop reads CTNSTLRQGGSQPQHF. The CDR3 DNA sequence: TGTACCAACAGCACCCTTCGACAGGGTGGTAGTCAGCCCCAGCATTTT. The rearrangement links TRBV28 to TRBJ1-5; 7 bases fit TRBD1. The CDR3 covers 16 residues. Germline lookup yields CDR1 MDHEN and CDR2 SYDVKM.

The rearrangement links TRBV3-1 to TRBJ2-7, with D unclear. The V gene's germline CDR1 is LGHDT and CDR2 YNNKEL (reference sequence). The CDR3 has 12 amino acids. The V gene lost 0 bases and the J gene lost 3 bases, with 3 bases spanning the gap. The CDR3 loop reads CASSQESYEQYF. CDR3 DNA: TGTGCCAGCAGCCAAGAAAGCTACGAGCAGTACTTC.

By share, this clonotype ranks as medium-sized. The chain joins TRBV30 to TRBJ1-5; D is unresolved. The germline gives CDR1 GTSNPN, CDR2 SVGIG (reference sequence). The V end was cut by 4 bases, the J end by 1 base, with 8 bases between. The length of the CDR3 is 13 residues. The CDR3 protein is CAWTGRSNQPQHF. The CDR3 DNA follows: TGTGCCTGGACTGGACGGAGCAATCAGCCCCAGCATTTT. The entire variable domain, with the rest obtained from reference TRBV30 and TRBJ1-5, is as follows: SQTIHQWPATLVQPVGSPLSLECTVEGTSNPNLYWYRQAAGRGLQLLFYSVGIGQISSEVPQNLSASRPQDRQFILSSKKLLLSDSGFYLCAWTGRSNQPQHFGDGTRLSIL.

This clonotype is judged medium-sized. V is TRBV7-2 and J is TRBJ2-3, with TRBD2 identical over 9 bases. This CDR3 spans 17 amino acids. The germline gives CDR1 SGHTA, CDR2 FQGNSA. Trimming at V came to 1 base and at J to 1 base, leaving 6 bases not matched to a gene. The CDR3 here is CASSLGSGGVRTDTQYF. The CDR3 bases are TGTGCCAGCAGCTTAGGTAGCGGGGGCGTCCGCACAGATACGCAGTATTTT.

The J gene is TRBJ2-3, the V gene TRBV29-1; 12 nucleotides match TRBD2. The CDR3 spans 17 residues. V trimming: 6 bases; J trimming: 0 bases; junction bases outside the gene matches: 10. Germline loops: CDR1 SQVTM, CDR2 ANQGSEA. For the CDR3, the DNA is TGCAGCGTAATAAAGGGACTAGCGGGCTCTAGCACAGATACGCAGTATTTT. It encodes CSVIKGLAGSSTDTQYF.

Sample share makes this clonotype medium-sized (0.01 to 0.1%). V is TRBV5-1 and J is TRBJ1-1; D is uncertain. Germline assignment: CDR1 SGHRS and CDR2 YFSETQ. The CDR3 has 14 residues. V lost 4 bases, J lost 4 bases, and 14 bases lay in between. CDR3 bases: TGCGCCAGCAGCCTTACCGTGGGTTCCACTGAAGCTTTCTTT. Translation: CASSLTVGSTEAFF.

The chain joins TRBV7-9 to TRBJ1-1; possibly TRBD1 for D (5 bases). The CDR3 extends over 13 amino acids. Germline loops: CDR1 SEHNR, CDR2 FQNEAQ (reference sequence). V was cut by 5 bases and J by 1 base, with 8 bases left in between. The CDR3 bases are TGTGCCAGCAGCCCGACAGCGAACACTGAAGCTTTCTTT. This sequence encodes CASSPTANTEAFF. Combining the CDR3 with reference TRBV7-9 and TRBJ1-1 gives the whole variable domain DTGVSQNPRHKITKRGQNVTFRCDPISEHNRLYWYRQTLGQGPEFLTYFQNEAQLEKSRLLSDRFSAERPKGSFSTLEIQRTEQGDSAMYLCASSPTANTEAFFGQGTRLTVV.

This clonotype has more than one count but fewer than ten. The V and J genes are TRBV29-1 and TRBJ2-1, with 8 bases matching TRBD2. CDR3 length equals 14 residues. Germline CDR1 and CDR2: SQVTM and ANQGSEA. Trimming removed 1 base from V and 6 bases from J; junction bases left unmatched: 5. The CDR3 loop reads CSVEGAGLGNEQFF. The CDR3 nucleotides are TGCAGCGTTGAAGGGGCGGGACTAGGCAATGAGCAGTTCTTC.

This clonotype was counted ten times or more. The chain's CDR3 is CASNTGGSYEQYF. CDR3 nucleotide sequence: TGTGCCAGCAATACAGGGGGCTCCTACGAGCAGTACTTC. The chain couples TRBV12-3 or TRBV12-4 to TRBJ2-7; 8 bases are a match to TRBD1. The CDR3 is made up of 13 amino acids. Trimming removed 7 bases from V and 0 bases from J; junction bases left unmatched: 2.